The 9 T cell receptor beta chains presented below share a single source sample, sequenced in a study of T cell changes during pregnancy in multiple sclerosis. The data were produced by immunoSEQ multiplex PCR, yet TCRdb's version contains in-frame clones alone and is incomplete. The sample lists about 110,000 clones, under 95% occurring once. Sequences were derived from peripheral blood, sampled before pregnancy. Every receptor here comes from a female donor with multiple sclerosis, enrolled in a pregnancy study.

V usage is TRBV27 and J usage is TRBJ2-1; D might be TRBD1 (6 bases). The V gene lost 0 bases and the J gene lost 6 bases, with 21 bases spanning the gap. The length of the CDR3 is 18 residues. CDR1 and CDR2 from the germline V gene are MNHEY and SMNVEV (reference sequence). DNA of the CDR3: TGTGCCAGCAGTTTATCAACCTCGGGGCCAGGGGCGGGCAATGAGCAGTTCTTC. This sequence encodes CASSLSTSGPGAGNEQFF.

The chain uses TRBV9 and TRBJ2-7, with 7 bases that match TRBD1. The CDR3 has 14 amino acids. The germline gives CDR1 SGDLS, CDR2 YYNGEE. The V segment lost 3 bases and the J segment 1 base; nucleotides outside the gene matches: 4. This chain's CDR3 is CASSATGSSYEQYF. The CDR3 DNA is TGTGCCAGCAGCGCGACAGGGAGTTCCTACGAGCAGTACTTC.

A remark on this clone: The DNA is omitted, as the CDR3 cannot be located on it reliably, and the CDR3 follows TCRdb's listing. V usage is TRBV30 and J usage is TRBJ1-1; the table assigns TRBD1, which was not confirmed against the DNA. The germline V gene encodes CDR1 GTSNPN and CDR2 SVGIG (reference sequence). The CDR3 length is 13 residues, termini included. CDR3 sequence: CAWRFAGGAKGFF.

About this clone itself: The junction shows a germline mismatch at one end, possibly a read error. V and J are TRBV5-1 and TRBJ1-6; TRBD1 might be the D (6 bases). The CDR3 has 13 residues. CDR1 is SGHRS and CDR2 is YFSETQ in the germline V gene. CDR3 amino acids: CASSLDGGSPPHF. The CDR3 coding sequence is TGCGCCAGCAGCTTGGATGGGGGCTCACCCCCCCACTTT.

The chain has TRBV28 and TRBJ1-4; 7 bases line up with TRBD1. Trimming at V came to 6 bases and at J to 6 bases, leaving 10 bases not matched to a gene. Germline V CDR1 and CDR2: MDHEN, SYDVKM. There are 15 residues in the CDR3. The CDR3 is CASSIGDSVHEKLFF. The CDR3 bases are TGTGCCAGCAGCATCGGGGACAGCGTCCATGAAAAACTGTTTTTT.

This chain joins TRBV6-1 and TRBJ2-3; 7 bases are shared with TRBD2. CDR1 and CDR2 from the germline V gene are MNHNS and SASEGT. V dropped 4 bases and J dropped 0; count of bases not matched to a gene: 7. This CDR3 spans 16 amino acids. CDR3: CASSVLAGGSTDTQYF. CDR3 bases: TGTGCCAGCAGTGTCTTAGCGGGCGGGAGCACAGATACGCAGTATTTT.

J is TRBJ2-3 and V is TRBV10-3; TRBD2 matches 8 bases. The V segment lost 3 bases and the J segment 2 bases; nucleotides outside the gene matches: 10. This CDR3 contains 17 residues. The germline CDR1 and CDR2 sequences are ENHRY and SYGVKD. CDR3 DNA: TGTGCCATCAGTGATGTAGCTAGCGGGCTCCCCACAGATACGCAGTATTTT. It encodes CAISDVASGLPTDTQYF.

The chain uses TRBV5-6 and TRBJ2-3, with 9 bases aligning to TRBD2. CDR1 and CDR2 from the germline V gene are SGHDT and YYEEEE. This CDR3 comprises 16 residues. V was pared by 7 bases and J by 4 bases, with 13 bases of the junction left unmatched. DNA of the CDR3: TGTGCCAGCGTTGGGGCGGGGGGGTCGTATGCAGATACGCAGTATTTT. This encodes CASVGAGGSYADTQYF.

The chain carries TRBV4-2 and TRBJ2-5; 13 bases match TRBD2. V gave up 1 base and J gave up 5 bases; unmatched junction bases: 7. CDR1 and CDR2 from the germline V gene are LGHNA and YNFKEQ. This CDR3 region has 17 residues. The CDR3 bases are TGTGCCAGCAGCCAAGGAGGACTAGCGGGAGTCGTCGAGACCCAGTACTTC. Protein sequence: CASSQGGLAGVVETQYF.